The sequence of this T cell receptor beta chain was determined in a study of beta chain features in type 1 diabetes. Study conclusions and caveats: Shortening that was moderate but significant affected the TCRB CDR3s of Type 1 diabetes patients in all four CD4+ subsets.

The CDR3 runs 12 residues. Trimming took off 8 bases at V and 1 base at J, with 8 bases between the two ends. Germline-derived CDR1 and CDR2 are MDHEN and SYDVKM. A note on this clone: The antigen is not known.

Populations obtained by sorting all exceeded 95% purity. Expressed TCRB transcripts got sequenced, as all isolated RNA was reverse transcribed. Profiled with immunoSEQ multiplex PCR; TCRdb holds only in-frame clones, not every one. The sample includes tens of thousands of clones, less than 55% of them seen just once. The chain carries TRBV28 and TRBJ1-1; D unresolved. Material: Tregs from blood. This clonotype originated in a man aged 25 to 40 with type 1 diabetes. The CDR3 DNA sequence: TGTGCCAGCCACGTGAGGAACACTGAAGCTTTCTTT. As protein: CASHVRNTEAFF.